Below, 22 T cell receptor beta chains from the same sample are listed, as sequenced in a study of Graves' ophthalmopathy and Graves' hyperthyroidism. Researchers took RNA transcripts and amplified TCR beta CDR3 regions from them. HTBI primers primed a first-round RT-PCR, and a second-round multiplex PCR followed. TCRdb called the multiplex PCR reads again in MiXCR, with one record for every CDR3 protein. This sample has more than 550,000 distinct CDR3 sequences, with over 40% found just once. Specimen: peripheral blood. Receptors were obtained from an adult man with Graves' ophthalmopathy.

In regard to this clonotype: A read error is likely, as this CDR3 ends without the conserved phenylalanine or tryptophan. This chain joins TRBV13 and TRBJ1-1; weak D call: TRBD1 (5 bases). CDR1 is PRHDT and CDR2 is FYEKMQ in the germline V gene (reference sequence). V was trimmed by 5 bases and J by 4 bases, leaving 11 bases between them. The CDR3 has 13 amino acids. CDR3 nucleotide sequence: TGTGCCAGCAGCCCCCTGGGGGGCACTGAAGCTTTCGTT. Protein sequence: CASSPLGGTEAFV.

As for this clonotype: The junction and the germline gene differ at one end; a read error may be behind it. This chain connects TRBV19 to TRBJ2-2, with 8 bases matching TRBD2. Per germline, CDR1 LNHDA and CDR2 SQIVND (reference sequence). The CDR3 extends over 16 amino acids. This CDR3 reads CASSIEGGGPTRELFF. Here the CDR3 DNA reads TGTGCCAGTAGTATAGAGGGCGGGGGGCCCACCAGGGAGCTGTTTTTT.

The table lists this clonotype with a count of one. The J gene is TRBJ1-6, the V gene TRBV29-1, with unresolved D. The germline gives CDR1 SQVTM, CDR2 ANQGSEA. The CDR3 is 12 residues long. V was trimmed by 8 bases and J by 8 bases, leaving 13 bases between them. The CDR3 is CSLKGMDSPLHF. The CDR3 DNA reads as TGCAGCTTAAAGGGAATGGATTCACCCCTCCACTTT.

The chain combines TRBV20-1 with TRBJ2-7; 13 bases are a match to TRBD2. V was pared by 5 bases and J by 5 bases, with 9 bases of the junction left unmatched. The germline V gene has CDR1 DFQATT and CDR2 SNEGSKA (reference sequence). The CDR3 spans 15 residues. The CDR3 protein is CSALRTSGSYDEQYF. The CDR3 region has the DNA TGCAGTGCTCTCCGGACTAGCGGGAGTTACGACGAGCAGTACTTC.

This clonotype was observed once. Possible read error: a much larger clone is one base away. The DNA is omitted, as the CDR3 cannot be located on it reliably, and the CDR3 follows TCRdb's listing. The chain employs TRBV6-5 and TRBJ1-1. Germline values: CDR1 MNHEY, CDR2 SVGAGI. The CDR3 length is 13 residues, termini included. The CDR3 loop is CASSWAKGTEASF.

V gene TRBV25-1 combines with J gene TRBJ1-6; 8 positions match TRBD1. Trimming took 6 bases from V and 7 from J; bases not matched to a gene: 11. This CDR3 region has 16 residues. Looked up from germline, CDR1 is MGHDK and CDR2 is SYGVNS. The DNA of the CDR3 is TGTGCCAGCAGCTACGGACAGGGACAGCCAAATTCACCCCTCCACTTT. Residues: CASSYGQGQPNSPLHF. The entire variable domain, with the rest obtained from reference TRBV25-1 and TRBJ1-6, is as follows: EADIYQTPRYLVIGTGKKITLECSQTMGHDKMYWYQQDPGMELHLIHYSYGVNSTEKGDLSSESTVSRIRTEHFPLTLESARPSHTSQYLCASSYGQGQPNSPLHFGNGTRLTVT.

The chain couples TRBV25-1 to TRBJ2-2; tentatively, D is TRBD1 or TRBD2 (6 bases each). The V gene's germline CDR1 is MGHDK and CDR2 SYGVNS. The CDR3 extends over 16 amino acids. Trimming took 4 bases from V and 6 from J, leaving 18 bases between them. The CDR3 sequence is CASSGLIGGESGELFF. The CDR3 coding sequence is TGTGCCAGCAGTGGGCTAATCGGGGGCGAGTCCGGGGAGCTGTTTTTT.

This clonotype came up many times. Compared with germline, one end of the junction differs, possibly owing to a read error. The chain links TRBV20-1 to TRBJ1-1; D gene uncertain. Germline CDR1 is DFQATT and CDR2 is SNEGSKA (reference sequence). This CDR3 is 12 amino acids long. CDR3 in amino acids: CSARGRDTEAFF. As DNA, the CDR3 is TGCAGTGCGAGAGGGAGGGACACTGAAGCTTTCTTT.

This clonotype was counted many times. The chain employs TRBV6-4 and TRBJ1-1; no firm D call. The CDR3 contains 15 residues. The V gene lost 5 bases and the J gene lost 0 bases, with 13 bases spanning the gap. Germline V gene sequence: CDR1 MRHNA, CDR2 SNTAGT. The CDR3 coding sequence is TGTGCCAGCAGTAAGAACAGCGGAATGAACACTGAAGCTTTCTTT. This encodes CASSKNSGMNTEAFF.

This clonotype was seen at least ten times. J is TRBJ1-6 and V is TRBV20-1; 7 bases match TRBD1. V was pared by 6 bases and J by 5 bases, with 10 bases of the junction left unmatched. Germline V gives CDR1 DFQATT, CDR2 SNEGSKA (reference sequence). CDR3 size: 15 residues. Written as DNA, the CDR3 is TGCAGTGCCGCACCCACAGGGGTCGATAATTCACCCCTCCACTTT. Translating gives CSAAPTGVDNSPLHF.

The table lists this clonotype with many counts. The V call is TRBV19, the J call TRBJ1-5; weak D call: TRBD1 (5 bases). The CDR3 is made up of 15 amino acids. Trimming shortened V by 4 bases and J by 5 bases, and 15 bases separated the two germline ends. CDR1 is LNHDA and CDR2 is SQIVND in the germline V gene (reference sequence). Here the CDR3 DNA reads TGTGCCAGTAGTAACGGGGCCCCGGACCATCAGCCCCAGCATTTT. Amino acids: CASSNGAPDHQPQHF.

The CDR3 bases are TGTGCCAGCAGCACCTACAAAGGGGGATCCGATCAGCCCCAGTACTTC. Protein: CASSTYKGGSDQPQYF. The chain has TRBV7-9 and TRBJ2-5; D perhaps matches TRBD1 (6 bases). This CDR3 is 16 amino acids long. Germline assignment: CDR1 SEHNR and CDR2 FQNEAQ (reference sequence). V lost 5 bases to trimming and J lost 9 bases, with 25 bases between them.

The J gene is TRBJ2-1, the V gene TRBV24-1; TRBD2 matches at 10 bases. The CDR3 consists of 16 residues. Per the germline V gene, CDR1 is KGHDR and CDR2 is SFDVKD. The junction had 5 bases not matched to a gene; V was cut back by 4 bases and J by 3 bases. Written as DNA, the CDR3 is TGTGCCACCAGTGACCCTAGCGGGAGACTCTACAATGAGCAGTTCTTC. Translation: CATSDPSGRLYNEQFF.

Note on this clonotype: Given a much more abundant clone one base away, this may be a read error. The chain joins TRBV12-3 or TRBV12-4 to TRBJ1-6; D gene ambiguous. The CDR3 is 15 residues long. CDR3 amino acids: CTSSAQSSYNSPLHF. In nucleotides, the CDR3 is TGTACCAGCAGTGCACAAAGCTCCTATAATTCACCCCTCCACTTT.

Concerning this clonotype: Without the conserved terminal phenylalanine or tryptophan, this CDR3 likely stems from a read error. No DNA is shown, since the ends of the CDR3 on it are uncertain; the CDR3 is the one TCRdb lists. This chain joins TRBV6-1 and TRBJ1-4; the table's D gene call, TRBD1, was not cross checked with the DNA. CDR1 and CDR2 from the germline V gene are MNHNS and SASEGT. The CDR3 length is 11 residues, termini included. This CDR3 is CASSYGGDRFY.

Comment on this clonotype: One end of the junction fails to match germline, which may point to a read error. The chain carries TRBV9 and TRBJ2-2; the D gene is possibly TRBD2 (6 bases). Germline V gene sequence: CDR1 SGDLS, CDR2 YYNGEE. There are 14 residues in the CDR3. Written as DNA, the CDR3 is TGTGCCAGCAGCGGCGGGGTGAACACCAGGGAGCTGTTTTTT. Amino acids: CASSGGVNTRELFF.

This chain uses TRBV9 with TRBJ2-5; 11 bases are shared with TRBD1. Trimming cost V 4 bases and J 3 bases; bases outside gene matches: 11. This CDR3 is 17 amino acids long. CDR1 SGDLS and CDR2 YYNGEE come from the germline V gene. CDR3 in amino acids: CASSKAGTGGIEETQYF. CDR3 nucleotide sequence: TGTGCCAGCAGCAAGGCCGGGACAGGGGGAATTGAAGAGACCCAGTACTTC.

V is TRBV29-1 and J is TRBJ2-1; D remains ambiguous. This CDR3 comprises 13 residues. Trimming stripped 3 bases from V and 8 bases from J, with 14 bases between. Germline loops: CDR1 SQVTM, CDR2 ANQGSEA. CDR3 DNA: TGCAGCGTTGAGGCAACCTCCTGGGATGAGCAGTTCTTC. Translating gives CSVEATSWDEQFF.

The chain employs TRBV20-1 and TRBJ2-5, with D uncertain. The CDR3 has 13 residues. Trimming left V 6 bases short and J 5 bases short, with 16 bases between. Germline-derived CDR1 and CDR2 are DFQATT and SNEGSKA (reference sequence). The CDR3 loop reads CSASSFLGETQYF. The CDR3 DNA sequence: TGCAGTGCCAGCAGCTTTTTGGGGGAGACCCAGTACTTC.

The table lists this clonotype with many counts. The chain couples TRBV7-9 to TRBJ2-7; TRBD1 agrees at 11 bases. Germline CDR1 SEHNR, CDR2 FQNEAQ (reference sequence). The CDR3 extends over 15 amino acids. With V trimmed by 6 bases and J by 4 bases, 8 bases remained unmatched. The CDR3 nucleotides read TGTGCCAGCAGTCGAGGGACAGGGGGGATATACGAGCAGTACTTC. Residues: CASSRGTGGIYEQYF.

This clonotype was seen repeatedly, ten times or more. V and J are TRBV2 and TRBJ1-2; D is undetermined. The CDR3 has 12 amino acids. From germline, CDR1 is SNHLY and CDR2 FYNNEI. The V end was cut by 9 bases, the J end by 3 bases, with 11 bases between. CDR3 in DNA: TGTGCCAGGGGTAGCTATGACTATGGCTACACCTTC. Translation gives CARGSYDYGYTF. The full variable domain, rest sourced from reference TRBV2 and TRBJ1-2, is EPEVTQTPSHQVTQMGQEVILRCVPISNHLYFYWYRQILGQKVEFLVSFYNNEISEKSEIFDDQFSVERPDGSNFTLKIRSTKLEDSAMYFCARGSYDYGYTFGSGTRLTVV.

The chain joins TRBV29-1 to TRBJ1-2; D gene uncertain. Trimming removed 8 bases from V and 3 bases from J, with 13 bases in between. The CDR3 is 12 amino acids. Germline V lookup: CDR1 SQVTM, CDR2 ANQGSEA. This CDR3 is CSIYGPYYGYTF. The CDR3, as DNA: TGCAGCATCTATGGGCCCTACTATGGCTACACCTTC.